The source of this TCR beta chain is a study of blood T cell repertoires in COVID-19. With V trimmed by 11 bases and J by 4 bases, 7 bases remained unmatched. CDR3 size: 12 residues. Germline assignment: CDR1 MDHEN and CDR2 SYDVKM. The data were produced by immunoSEQ multiplex PCR, yet TCRdb's version contains in-frame clones alone and is incomplete. The sample has 200,000 to 250,000 clones; over 75% are singletons. The V and J genes are TRBV28 and TRBJ2-7, with TRBD1 matching 8 bases. The receptor's source is a human donor in a cohort sampled during active COVID-19. The sequenced sample was peripheral blood. The chain's CDR3 is CASRTGRYEQYF. The CDR3 DNA reads as TGTGCCTCCAGGACAGGGAGGTACGAGCAGTACTTC.